These T cell receptor beta chains were read from a single sample in a study of vaccination effects on CD4 cells after COVID-19. Which antigens these TCRs recognize remains unknown. Assay: immunoSEQ multiplex PCR; the TCRdb copy retains only in-frame clones and omits some. Counted here are tens of thousands of clones, roughly 73% occurring once; the ten biggest clones make up approximately 12%. The starting material was CD4+ T cells from PBMCs cultured with HCoV-229E spike peptides, obtained before COVID-19 vaccination. These receptors were taken from a human donor who received a COVID-19 vaccine. CDR3s include the opening cysteine and the closing phenylalanine or tryptophan. The D gene is left open where the match is weak. Part of the rows lack a size; the others show once, few, many or a class for expanded clones.

V gene	D gene	clone size	J gene	CDR3 DNA	CDR3 protein
TRBV10-1	.	.	TRBJ2-7	TGCGCCACTCGTTCTAGCGACTCCTACGAGCAGTACTTC	CATRSSDSYEQYF
TRBV3-1/TRBV3-2	.	.	TRBJ2-7	TGTGCCAGCAGCCAAATCCCGACAGGAGCCTCCGAGCAGTACTTC	CASSQIPTGASEQYF
TRBV6-1	.	.	TRBJ2-3	TGTGCCAGCAGGGGAGGCGGCACAGATACGCAGTATTTT	CASRGGGTDTQYF
TRBV5-1	.	.	TRBJ2-1	TGCGCCAGCAGCTTGTTTGCGGCAGCTAATGAGCAGTTCTTC	CASSLFAAANEQFF
TRBV6-5	.	.	TRBJ2-5	TGTGCCAGCAGTTTGCTACCGCGACAAGAGACCCAGTACTTC	CASSLLPRQETQYF
TRBV5-1	.	.	TRBJ2-1	TGCGCCAGCAGCTTTGGCGGGACCTCTGGGAATGAGCAGTTCTTC	CASSFGGTSGNEQFF
TRBV19	.	.	TRBJ2-6	TGTGCCAGTAGTACTTCAGGGGTTTCAGGGGCCAACGTCCTGACTTTC	CASSTSGVSGANVLTF
TRBV3-1/TRBV3-2	TRBD1	.	TRBJ1-1	TGTGCCAGCAAATACGGGGGCGACAGGGTGAACACTGAAGCTTTCTTT	CASKYGGDRVNTEAFF
TRBV6-5	.	few	TRBJ1-2	TGTGCCAGCAGGATCGACAGAAACTATGGCTACACCTTC	CASRIDRNYGYTF
TRBV12-3/TRBV12-4	.	.	TRBJ1-6	TGTGCCAGCACTATATTGGATTCACCCCTCCACTTT	CASTILDSPLHF
TRBV30	.	.	TRBJ1-2	TGTGCCTGGAGTGTGCATCGTAGAGCCTATAACTATGGCTACACCTTC	CAWSVHRRAYNYGYTF
TRBV10-3	.	.	TRBJ1-2	TGTGCCATCACTGTGGACAGACAGTATGGCTACACCTTC	CAITVDRQYGYTF
TRBV4-1	TRBD2	.	TRBJ2-1	TGCGCCAGCAGCCAAGTTGAAGCGGGGGGCCGGGAGCAGTTCTTC	CASSQVEAGGREQFF
TRBV5-4	TRBD2	.	TRBJ2-7	TGTGCCAGCAGCGAATCTAGCGGGAGGAGCTACGAGCAGTACTTC	CASSESSGRSYEQYF
TRBV5-8	.	.	TRBJ1-1	TGTGCCAGCAGCTTGGGTCTGCAGGGAAGGACTGAAGCTTTCTTT	CASSLGLQGRTEAFF
TRBV6-6	TRBD1	few	TRBJ1-3	TGTGCCAGCAGTTACGGACAGGGGGCGTGGGGAAACACCATATATTTT	CASSYGQGAWGNTIYF
TRBV5-5	.	.	TRBJ2-5	TGTGCCAGCAGCCCGAGGAGGTTCAGGGAAGAGACCCAGTACTTC	CASSPRRFREETQYF